This is a list of T cell receptor beta chains from one sample in a study of cytomegalovirus exposure and HLA in healthy donors. Some clones are missing from TCRdb's copy, which holds only in-frame ones; the method was immunoSEQ multiplex PCR. The sample lists about 160,000 clones; approximately 83% were seen once. Sequencing was performed on PBMCs. The source is a woman younger than 30 in good health and CMV-seronegative. Each CDR3 is given with its conserved first and last residue. A D gene is named only where the DNA matches it firmly. Size is stated for part of the rows, as once, few or many counts, or as a class when the clone is expanded.

>15|.|TRBV18|TRBJ2-3|.
TGTGCCAGCTCACCGGCGGGGGCTAGCACAGATACGCAGTATTTT
CASSPAGASTDTQYF
>18|TRBD2|TRBV5-1|TRBJ2-3|.
TGCGCCAGCAGCTTGGGAGGACTAGCGGGGGTTAGCACAGATACGCAGTATTTT
CASSLGGLAGVSTDTQYF
>12|.|TRBV5-5|TRBJ1-4|.
TGTGCCAGCAGCTTGACGGAGGAAAAACTGTTTTTT
CASSLTEEKLFF
>13|.|TRBV5-6|TRBJ2-1|.
TGTGCCAGCAGCTTGGTGGCGGGGGCTGAGCAGTTCTTC
CASSLVAGAEQFF
>13|.|TRBV28|TRBJ1-2|.
TGTGCCAGCAGTTTAGGCCAGGGTTATGGCTACACCTTC
CASSLGQGYGYTF
>14|TRBD2|TRBV2|TRBJ2-2|.
TGTGCCAGCAGGAGGGAGGGGTTCACCGGGGAGCTGTTTTTT
CASRREGFTGELFF
>13|.|TRBV28|TRBJ2-3|.
TGTGCCAGCAGTTCACAACCCACAGATACGCAGTATTTT
CASSSQPTDTQYF
>14|.|TRBV28|TRBJ1-2|.
TGTGCCAGCAGTTTGTCGACAGGCCCCTATGGCTACACCTTC
CASSLSTGPYGYTF
>15|.|TRBV25-1|TRBJ1-4|.
TGTGCCAGCAGCGAAACTTTCACAACTAATGAAAAACTGTTTTTT
CASSETFTTNEKLFF
>13|.|TRBV6-1|TRBJ2-2|.
TGTGCCAGCACACGACAGGTCCCCGGGGAGCTGTTTTTT
CASTRQVPGELFF
>14|.|TRBV10-1|TRBJ1-1|once
TGCGCCAGCAGTGATGTTAGAGGGAGCACTGAAGCTTTCTTT
CASSDVRGSTEAFF
>15|.|TRBV6-1|TRBJ1-1|.
TGTGCCAGCAGTGAAACGGGGGGCACGAGCGGGCCAGCTTTCTTT
CASSETGGTSGPAFF
>15|TRBD2|TRBV19|TRBJ2-7|few
TGTGCCAGTAGTATCGTCAGCGGGGGCTCCTACGAGCAGTACTTC
CASSIVSGGSYEQYF
>14|TRBD1|TRBV2|TRBJ2-3|.
TGTGCCAGCAGGGGGACAGGGGCCACAGATACGCAGTATTTT
CASRGTGATDTQYF
>15|.|TRBV11-2|TRBJ2-2|few
TGTGCCAGCAGCCCTTGGACAAGCAACACCGGGGAGCTGTTTTTT
CASSPWTSNTGELFF
>16|.|TRBV4-1|TRBJ1-5|.
TGCGCCAGCAGCCAAGGTCCAGATTATAGCAATCAGCCCCAGCATTTT
CASSQGPDYSNQPQHF
>13|.|TRBV10-2|TRBJ2-6|.
TGCGCCAGCAGTGACCTGGGGGCCAACGTCCTGACTTTC
CASSDLGANVLTF
>15|TRBD1|TRBV19|TRBJ1-5|.
TGTGCCAGTAGTATAGGGCGGACAGGGAATCAGCCCCAGCATTTT
CASSIGRTGNQPQHF
>14|.|TRBV5-6|TRBJ2-7|.
TGTGCCAGCAGCTTGCGGCTAGCTAACTACGAGCAGTACTTC
CASSLRLANYEQYF
>14|.|TRBV10-3|TRBJ2-1|.
TGTGCCATCAGTGGCCGAGGGGGTCCAAATGAGCAGTTCTTC
CAISGRGGPNEQFF
>15|TRBD1|TRBV30|TRBJ1-2|.
TGTGCCTGGAGTCGAGCCGGGACAGGGCTCTATGGCTACACCTTC
CAWSRAGTGLYGYTF
>14|TRBD1|TRBV28|TRBJ1-4|.
TGTGCCAGCAGTTCTAACAGGGGAGGTGAAAAACTGTTTTTT
CASSSNRGGEKLFF
>15|TRBD2|TRBV19|TRBJ2-2|.
TGTGCCAGTAGTATAATAGCGGGGGAGCCCGGGGAGCTGTTTTTT
CASSIIAGEPGELFF
>13|.|TRBV2|TRBJ1-2|.
TGTGCCAGCAGTGAGGGACCAGGGGATGGCTACACCTTC
CASSEGPGDGYTF